This T cell receptor (beta chain) was profiled in a study of blood T cell repertoires in COVID-19. The participants were between about 18 and 90 years old and came from 20 to 30 US areas. Cohort 3 donors were reported recovered after two negative PCRs, clearance, or symptom resolution. Deletions cut 6 bases from V and 11 bases from J, with 20 bases between. The CDR3 consists of 15 residues. The germline V gene has CDR1 MDHEN and CDR2 SYDVKM. Repertoires were generated with immunoSEQ multiplex PCR, while TCRdb's copy carries only in-frame clones and drops some. There are about 270,000 clones in the sample; roughly nine tenths occur only once, and around 2.9% lies in the top ten.

The sequencing sample was made of PBMCs or T cells enriched from blood (not recorded which). This receptor was obtained from a woman aged 45-59 years who had recovered from COVID-19. The chain combines TRBV28 with TRBJ1-6; perhaps TRBD1 as D (6 bases). CDR3 nucleotide sequence: TGTGCCAGCAGACTCCTTACTACAGGGAATCCACCCCTCCACTTT. This gives the protein CASRLLTTGNPPLHF.